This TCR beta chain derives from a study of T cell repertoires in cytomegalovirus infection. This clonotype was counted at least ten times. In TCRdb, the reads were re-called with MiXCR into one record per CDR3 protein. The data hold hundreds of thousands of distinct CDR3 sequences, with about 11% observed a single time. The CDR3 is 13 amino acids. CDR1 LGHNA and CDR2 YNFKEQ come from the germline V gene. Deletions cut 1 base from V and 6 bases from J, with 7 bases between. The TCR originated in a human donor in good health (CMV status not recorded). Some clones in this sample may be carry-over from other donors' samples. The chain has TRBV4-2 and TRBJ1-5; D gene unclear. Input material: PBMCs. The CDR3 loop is CASSQVPGQPQHF. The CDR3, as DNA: TGTGCCAGCAGCCAAGTTCCAGGTCAGCCCCAGCATTTT.